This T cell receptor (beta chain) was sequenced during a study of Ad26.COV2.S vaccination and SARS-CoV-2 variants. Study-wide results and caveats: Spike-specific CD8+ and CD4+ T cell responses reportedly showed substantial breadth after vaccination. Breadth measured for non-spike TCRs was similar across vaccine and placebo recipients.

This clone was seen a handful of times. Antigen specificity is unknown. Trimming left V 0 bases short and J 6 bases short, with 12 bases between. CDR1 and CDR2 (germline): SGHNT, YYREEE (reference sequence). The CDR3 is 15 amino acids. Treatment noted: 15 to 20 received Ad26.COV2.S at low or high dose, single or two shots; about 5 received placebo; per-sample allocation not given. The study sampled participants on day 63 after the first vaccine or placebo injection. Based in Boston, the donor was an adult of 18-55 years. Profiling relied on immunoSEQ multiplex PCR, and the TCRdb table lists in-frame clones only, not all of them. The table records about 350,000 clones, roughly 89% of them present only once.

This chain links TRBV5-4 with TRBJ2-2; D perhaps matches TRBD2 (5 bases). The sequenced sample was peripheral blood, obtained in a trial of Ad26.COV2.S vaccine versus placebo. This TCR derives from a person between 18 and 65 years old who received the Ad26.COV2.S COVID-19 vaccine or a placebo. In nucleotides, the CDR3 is TGTGCCAGCAGCTTGGGAGGGAGCGTGGCCGGGGAGCTGTTTTTT. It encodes CASSLGGSVAGELFF.